At least ten counts were recorded for the clone carrying this T cell receptor beta chain. The data were taken from a study of T-cell memory formation after mild COVID-19. With V trimmed by 3 bases and J by 5 bases, 6 bases remained unmatched. CDR3 length equals 16 residues. Per germline, CDR1 SGHVS and CDR2 FQNEAQ. TCRdb redid the calling of the 5' RACE reads with MiXCR, one entry per CDR3 protein. The table shows over 120,000 distinct CDR3 sequences, with 6% to 7% occurring only once. The sample comprised PBMCs or a T cell subset sorted from them (not recorded which). The V call is TRBV7-8, the J call TRBJ2-1; TRBD2 matches at 11 bases. This clonotype was sampled from an adult woman who had mild COVID-19 (a few samples of this study predate the infection). Cell type and time point are not known. The CDR3: CASSFRLAGQHNEQFF. For the CDR3, the DNA is TGTGCCAGCAGCTTCAGACTAGCGGGGCAACACAATGAGCAGTTCTTC. The complete variable domain, with remaining parts taken from reference TRBV7-8 and TRBJ2-1, reads GAGVSQSPRYKVAKRGQDVALRCDPISGHVSLFWYQQALGQGPEFLTYFQNEAQLDKSGLPSDRFFAERPEGSVSTLKIQRTQQEDSAVYLCASSFRLAGQHNEQFFGPGTRLTVL.